These T cell receptor beta chains were read from a single sample in a study of T cell repertoires in cytomegalovirus infection. Each CDR3 protein is one row after TCRdb ran MiXCR on the reads. The sample yields hundreds of thousands of distinct CDR3 sequences, around a sixth seen once. Sequenced material: PBMCs. The origin of the receptors is a human donor in good health (CMV status not recorded). Some clones in this sample may be carry-over from other donors' samples. Each CDR3 is given with its conserved first and last residue. Each record gives: clone size, V gene, D gene, J gene, CDR3 protein, CDR3 DNA. A D gene is named only where the DNA matches it firmly. Rows may omit the clone size; those that give it use once, few, many or a size class.

abundance: NA
v_gene: TRBV3-1
d_gene: TRBD1
j_gene: TRBJ1-1
CDR3aa: CASSLQTGTVAFF
CDR3nt: TGTGCCAGCAGCCTACAAACCGGGACAGTGGCTTTCTTT

abundance: few
v_gene: TRBV7-2
d_gene: NA
j_gene: TRBJ1-5
CDR3aa: CASSLGYIYSNQPQHF
CDR3nt: TGTGCCAGCAGCTTAGGGTACATCTATAGCAATCAGCCCCAGCATTTT

abundance: NA
v_gene: TRBV4-1
d_gene: NA
j_gene: TRBJ2-7
CDR3aa: CASSQGPGRSSYEQYF
CDR3nt: TGCGCCAGCAGCCAAGGTCCTGGAAGGTCCTCCTACGAGCAGTACTTC

abundance: NA
v_gene: TRBV20-1
d_gene: TRBD1
j_gene: TRBJ1-6
CDR3aa: CSASRDRASPLHF
CDR3nt: TGCAGTGCTAGTCGGGACAGGGCTTCACCCCTCCACTTT

abundance: many
v_gene: TRBV7-2
d_gene: TRBD1
j_gene: TRBJ2-2
CDR3aa: CASSYQPGQLTGELFF
CDR3nt: TGTGCCAGCAGTTACCAACCGGGACAGCTCACCGGGGAGCTGTTTTTT

abundance: NA
v_gene: TRBV12-3/TRBV12-4
d_gene: NA
j_gene: TRBJ2-3
CDR3aa: CASSYDSDGTDTQYF
CDR3nt: TGTGCCAGCAGCTACGATAGCGATGGAACAGATACGCAGTATTTT

abundance: NA
v_gene: TRBV7-6
d_gene: NA
j_gene: TRBJ2-7
CDR3aa: CASSYRIVQYF
CDR3nt: TGTGCCAGCAGCTACCGTATCGTGCAGTACTTC

abundance: few
v_gene: TRBV12-3/TRBV12-4
d_gene: NA
j_gene: TRBJ2-3
CDR3aa: CASSFSRGNPTDTQYF
CDR3nt: TGTGCCAGCAGTTTCTCACGGGGGAACCCCACAGATACGCAGTATTTT

abundance: few
v_gene: TRBV6-2/TRBV6-3
d_gene: NA
j_gene: TRBJ2-5
CDR3aa: CASINRRIQETQYF
CDR3nt: TGTGCCAGCATCAACCGACGGATACAAGAGACCCAGTACTTC

abundance: many
v_gene: TRBV7-8
d_gene: TRBD1
j_gene: TRBJ1-1
CDR3aa: CASSLRDSLSTEAFF
CDR3nt: TGTGCCAGCAGCTTAAGGGACAGCCTTAGCACTGAAGCTTTCTTT

abundance: few
v_gene: TRBV7-9
d_gene: NA
j_gene: TRBJ1-3
CDR3aa: CASSYRVDTIYF
CDR3nt: TGTGCCAGCAGCTACCGGGTTGACACCATATATTTT

abundance: few
v_gene: TRBV11-2
d_gene: NA
j_gene: TRBJ2-7
CDR3aa: CASSKIASRSYEQYF
CDR3nt: TGTGCCAGCAGTAAGATAGCGTCACGCTCCTACGAGCAGTACTTC

abundance: NA
v_gene: TRBV15
d_gene: NA
j_gene: TRBJ1-1
CDR3aa: CATSPPWTALNTESFF
CDR3nt: TGTGCCACCAGCCCCCCTTGGACAGCCTTGAACACTGAATCTTTCTTT

abundance: once
v_gene: TRBV28
d_gene: NA
j_gene: TRBJ1-1
CDR3aa: CAGTEANTEAFF
CDR3nt: TGTGCCGGCACGGAGGCAAACACTGAAGCTTTCTTT

abundance: few
v_gene: TRBV5-5
d_gene: TRBD1
j_gene: TRBJ1-1
CDR3aa: CASSTGTGDRF
CDR3nt: TGTGCCAGCAGCACAGGGACAGGGGATAGGTTT

abundance: few
v_gene: TRBV2
d_gene: NA
j_gene: TRBJ2-5
CDR3aa: CASRDRQETQYF
CDR3nt: TGTGCCAGCAGGGACCGACAAGAGACCCAGTACTTC

abundance: NA
v_gene: TRBV7-9
d_gene: NA
j_gene: TRBJ1-1
CDR3aa: CASSSTGFGTEAFF
CDR3nt: TGTGCCAGCAGCTCGACAGGTTTCGGAACTGAAGCTTTCTTT

abundance: NA
v_gene: TRBV6-1
d_gene: NA
j_gene: TRBJ2-1
CDR3aa: CASCYPADRAVISYNEQFF
CDR3nt: TGTGCCAGCTGTTACCCAGCGGACCGAGCCGTTATATCCTACAATGAGCAGTTCTTC

abundance: NA
v_gene: TRBV7-2
d_gene: TRBD2
j_gene: TRBJ2-7
CDR3aa: CASSEGLAADYEQYF
CDR3nt: TGTGCCAGCAGCGAGGGACTAGCGGCGGACTACGAGCAGTACTTC

abundance: many
v_gene: TRBV5-4
d_gene: NA
j_gene: TRBJ2-5
CDR3aa: CASSATSQETQYF
CDR3nt: TGTGCCAGCAGTGCGACTAGCCAAGAGACCCAGTACTTC

abundance: NA
v_gene: TRBV11-2
d_gene: NA
j_gene: TRBJ2-5
CDR3aa: CASSPTTGSLETQYF
CDR3nt: TGTGCCAGCAGCCCCACAACAGGGTCATTAGAGACCCAGTACTTC

abundance: NA
v_gene: TRBV20-1
d_gene: NA
j_gene: TRBJ2-1
CDR3aa: CSAPDYQGSYNEQFF
CDR3nt: TGCAGTGCTCCCGACTACCAAGGGTCCTACAATGAGCAGTTCTTC

abundance: few
v_gene: TRBV6-5
d_gene: NA
j_gene: TRBJ2-7
CDR3aa: CASGVSYEQYF
CDR3nt: TGTGCCAGCGGGGTTTCCTACGAGCAGTACTTC

abundance: NA
v_gene: TRBV6-1
d_gene: TRBD1
j_gene: TRBJ1-1
CDR3aa: CASSWDRTTNTEAFF
CDR3nt: TGTGCCAGCAGTTGGGACAGAACAACGAACACTGAAGCTTTCTTT

abundance: NA
v_gene: TRBV27
d_gene: TRBD2
j_gene: TRBJ2-7
CDR3aa: CASSPIAGGYEQYF
CDR3nt: TGTGCCAGCAGTCCTATAGCGGGAGGGTACGAGCAGTACTTC

abundance: NA
v_gene: TRBV11-2
d_gene: NA
j_gene: TRBJ1-1
CDR3aa: CASSFWTAPNTEAFF
CDR3nt: TGTGCCAGCAGCTTTTGGACAGCCCCGAACACTGAAGCTTTCTTT

abundance: NA
v_gene: TRBV20-1
d_gene: TRBD2
j_gene: TRBJ2-1
CDR3aa: CSARGSGRAAYNEQFF
CDR3nt: TGCAGTGCTAGGGGTAGCGGGAGGGCCGCGTACAATGAGCAGTTCTTC

abundance: few
v_gene: TRBV12-3/TRBV12-4
d_gene: TRBD2
j_gene: TRBJ2-5
CDR3aa: CASSPPWGGETQYF
CDR3nt: TGTGCCAGCAGCCCCCCTTGGGGGGGAGAGACCCAGTACTTC

abundance: few
v_gene: TRBV29-1
d_gene: TRBD2
j_gene: TRBJ2-1
CDR3aa: CSVRGTSGVNEQFF
CDR3nt: TGCAGCGTCCGAGGGACTAGCGGAGTCAATGAGCAGTTCTTC

abundance: NA
v_gene: TRBV5-1
d_gene: NA
j_gene: TRBJ1-5
CDR3aa: CASSPVPAGTGPQHF
CDR3nt: TGCGCCAGCAGCCCTGTACCGGCGGGTACCGGGCCCCAGCATTTT

abundance: many
v_gene: TRBV7-9
d_gene: TRBD1
j_gene: TRBJ2-3
CDR3aa: CASSSTGTGRDTQYF
CDR3nt: TGTGCCAGCAGCTCCACCGGGACAGGGAGAGATACGCAGTATTTT

abundance: many
v_gene: TRBV6-2/TRBV6-3
d_gene: NA
j_gene: TRBJ1-1
CDR3aa: CASSYGRGLSTEAFF
CDR3nt: TGTGCCAGCAGTTACGGCCGGGGGTTGAGCACTGAAGCTTTCTTT

abundance: NA
v_gene: TRBV11-2
d_gene: NA
j_gene: TRBJ1-4
CDR3aa: CASSLVPGAGEKLFF
CDR3nt: TGTGCCAGCAGCTTAGTTCCGGGGGCGGGTGAAAAACTGTTTTTT

abundance: few
v_gene: TRBV7-9
d_gene: NA
j_gene: TRBJ2-7
CDR3aa: CASSLVRLGDEQYF
CDR3nt: TGTGCCAGCAGCTTAGTCCGTTTGGGGGACGAGCAGTACTTC

abundance: NA
v_gene: TRBV11-2
d_gene: NA
j_gene: TRBJ2-3
CDR3aa: CASSLRFTDTQYF
CDR3nt: TGTGCCAGCAGCCTCCGGTTCACAGATACGCAGTATTTT

abundance: many
v_gene: TRBV7-2
d_gene: NA
j_gene: TRBJ1-1
CDR3aa: CASSLGGARGMNTEAFF
CDR3nt: TGTGCCAGCAGCCTCGGCGGGGCGCGGGGGATGAACACTGAAGCTTTCTTT

abundance: few
v_gene: TRBV12-3/TRBV12-4
d_gene: TRBD1
j_gene: TRBJ2-7
CDR3aa: CASTTTGQYEEQYF
CDR3nt: TGTGCCAGCACTACAACGGGACAGTACGAGGAGCAGTACTTC

abundance: many
v_gene: TRBV28
d_gene: NA
j_gene: TRBJ2-3
CDR3aa: CASTLVPGFTDTQYF
CDR3nt: TGTGCCAGCACCCTAGTCCCAGGGTTCACAGATACGCAGTATTTT

abundance: NA
v_gene: TRBV10-2
d_gene: TRBD1
j_gene: TRBJ1-1
CDR3aa: CASRTGTGGRTEAFF
CDR3nt: TGCGCCAGCAGAACCGGGACAGGGGGTCGGACTGAAGCTTTCTTT

abundance: many
v_gene: TRBV7-2
d_gene: NA
j_gene: TRBJ2-1
CDR3aa: CASSFSGSGSYNEQFF
CDR3nt: TGTGCCAGCAGCTTTTCGGGATCGGGCTCCTACAATGAGCAGTTCTTC

abundance: many
v_gene: TRBV7-2
d_gene: NA
j_gene: TRBJ2-2
CDR3aa: CASSSTGRTGELFF
CDR3nt: TGTGCCAGCAGCTCGACAGGGAGGACCGGGGAGCTGTTTTTT

abundance: many
v_gene: TRBV7-9
d_gene: TRBD1
j_gene: TRBJ1-1
CDR3aa: CASSSRQGWVNTEAFF
CDR3nt: TGTGCCAGCAGCTCCCGACAGGGTTGGGTGAACACTGAAGCTTTCTTT

abundance: many
v_gene: TRBV7-2
d_gene: NA
j_gene: TRBJ2-5
CDR3aa: CASSARSQTETQYF
CDR3nt: TGTGCCAGCAGCGCGAGATCTCAGACGGAGACCCAGTACTTC

abundance: many
v_gene: TRBV7-8
d_gene: NA
j_gene: TRBJ1-6
CDR3aa: CASSLFLGGNSPLHF
CDR3nt: TGTGCCAGCAGCTTATTCCTGGGTGGTAATTCACCCCTCCACTTT

abundance: many
v_gene: TRBV7-6
d_gene: TRBD2
j_gene: TRBJ2-2
CDR3aa: CASSLDLNGDRPSGGPANTGELFF
CDR3nt: TGTGCCAGCAGCTTAGACCTAAACGGGGATCGCCCTAGCGGGGGGCCGGCGAACACCGGGGAGCTGTTTTTT

abundance: many
v_gene: TRBV7-9
d_gene: TRBD1
j_gene: TRBJ1-1
CDR3aa: CASSSGQGGHTEAFF
CDR3nt: TGTGCCAGCAGCTCAGGACAGGGAGGTCACACTGAAGCTTTCTTT

abundance: NA
v_gene: TRBV20-1
d_gene: TRBD1
j_gene: TRBJ1-2
CDR3aa: CSAPTGNYGYTF
CDR3nt: TGCAGTGCCCCGACAGGGAACTATGGCTACACCTTC

abundance: few
v_gene: TRBV20-1
d_gene: NA
j_gene: TRBJ2-3
CDR3aa: CSARGEPSTDTQYF
CDR3nt: TGCAGTGCTAGAGGGGAGCCTAGCACAGATACGCAGTATTTT

abundance: few
v_gene: TRBV7-6
d_gene: NA
j_gene: TRBJ2-1
CDR3aa: CASSLGNEYNEQFF
CDR3nt: TGTGCCAGCAGCCTAGGAAACGAATACAATGAGCAGTTCTTC

abundance: few
v_gene: TRBV19
d_gene: NA
j_gene: TRBJ2-7
CDR3aa: CASSPAGTYSYEQYF
CDR3nt: TGTGCCAGTAGTCCGGCGGGGACTTACTCCTACGAGCAGTACTTC

abundance: NA
v_gene: TRBV28
d_gene: NA
j_gene: TRBJ1-4
CDR3aa: CASFSARGEKLFF
CDR3nt: TGTGCCAGCTTTTCGGCGAGAGGTGAAAAACTGTTTTTT

abundance: many
v_gene: TRBV7-2
d_gene: TRBD1
j_gene: TRBJ1-1
CDR3aa: CASRRQGTSLNTEAFF
CDR3nt: TGTGCCAGCAGGCGACAGGGCACATCCTTGAACACTGAAGCTTTCTTT

abundance: many
v_gene: TRBV24-1
d_gene: NA
j_gene: TRBJ2-1
CDR3aa: CATSDRDNEQFF
CDR3nt: TGTGCCACCAGTGACCGAGACAATGAGCAGTTCTTC

abundance: few
v_gene: TRBV6-1
d_gene: NA
j_gene: TRBJ2-5
CDR3aa: CASRISGSGETQYF
CDR3nt: TGTGCCAGCCGAATTAGCGGTTCTGGGGAGACCCAGTACTTC

abundance: NA
v_gene: TRBV6-2/TRBV6-3
d_gene: TRBD1
j_gene: TRBJ2-1
CDR3aa: CASSHWDRVINEHFF
CDR3nt: TGTGCCAGCAGCCATTGGGACAGGGTCATCAATGAGCATTTCTTC

abundance: NA
v_gene: TRBV12-3/TRBV12-4
d_gene: TRBD2
j_gene: TRBJ2-1
CDR3aa: CASSFREVNNEQFF
CDR3nt: TGTGCCAGCAGTTTTCGGGAGGTAAACAATGAGCAGTTCTTC

abundance: few
v_gene: TRBV7-9
d_gene: NA
j_gene: TRBJ2-1
CDR3aa: CASSPPGGNEQFF
CDR3nt: TGTGCCAGCAGCCCACCAGGGGGGAATGAGCAGTTCTTC

abundance: few
v_gene: TRBV11-2
d_gene: TRBD1
j_gene: TRBJ1-2
CDR3aa: CASRFSGQGNYGYTF
CDR3nt: TGTGCCAGCAGGTTTAGCGGACAGGGGAACTATGGCTACACCTTC

abundance: few
v_gene: TRBV14
d_gene: NA
j_gene: TRBJ1-5
CDR3aa: CASSQDLDQPQHF
CDR3nt: TGTGCCAGCAGCCAAGACCTAGATCAGCCCCAGCATTTT

abundance: few
v_gene: TRBV12-3/TRBV12-4
d_gene: NA
j_gene: TRBJ2-7
CDR3aa: CASSPPGASYEQYF
CDR3nt: TGTGCCAGCAGTCCCCCGGGGGCATCCTACGAGCAGTACTTC